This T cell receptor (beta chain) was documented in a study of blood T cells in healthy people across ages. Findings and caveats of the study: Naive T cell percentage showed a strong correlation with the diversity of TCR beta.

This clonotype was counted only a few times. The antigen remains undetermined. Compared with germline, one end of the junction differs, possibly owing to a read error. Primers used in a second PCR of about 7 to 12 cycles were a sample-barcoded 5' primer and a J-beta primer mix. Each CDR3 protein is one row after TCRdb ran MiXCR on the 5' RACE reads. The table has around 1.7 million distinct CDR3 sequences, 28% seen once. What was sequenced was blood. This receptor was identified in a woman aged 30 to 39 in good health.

The CDR3 coding sequence is TGCATTGCTAGGAGAGGGGACGAGCAGTACTTC. This codes for CIARRGDEQYF. The J gene is TRBJ2-7, the V gene TRBV20-1; the D call may be TRBD1 or TRBD2 (5 bases each). The germline V gene encodes CDR1 DFQATT and CDR2 SNEGSKA (reference sequence). The CDR3 length is 11 residues.